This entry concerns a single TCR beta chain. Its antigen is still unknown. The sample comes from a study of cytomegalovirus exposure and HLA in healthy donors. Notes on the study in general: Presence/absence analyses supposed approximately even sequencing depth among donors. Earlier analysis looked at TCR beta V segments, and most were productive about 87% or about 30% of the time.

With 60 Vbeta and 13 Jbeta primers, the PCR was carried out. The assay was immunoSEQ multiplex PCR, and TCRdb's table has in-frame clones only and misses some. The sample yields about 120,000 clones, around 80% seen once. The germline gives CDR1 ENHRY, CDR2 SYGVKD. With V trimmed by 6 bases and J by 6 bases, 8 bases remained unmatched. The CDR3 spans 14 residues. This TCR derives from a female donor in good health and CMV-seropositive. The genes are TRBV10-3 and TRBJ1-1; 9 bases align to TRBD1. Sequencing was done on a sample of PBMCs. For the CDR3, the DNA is TGTGCCATCAGCGACAGGGGGTCAAGGGCTGAAGCTTTCTTT. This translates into CAISDRGSRAEAFF.